This T cell receptor (beta chain) appears in the sequencing data of a study of T cells after yellow fever vaccination. The junction had 5 bases not matched to a gene; V was cut back by 5 bases and J by 1 base. CDR1 is MNHEY and CDR2 is SVGEGT in the germline V gene. The CDR3 is 15 amino acids. TCR cDNA was made by 5'RACE template switching, adding a universal primer site and UMIs. TCRdb analysed the 5' RACE reads with MiXCR anew, one entry per CDR3 protein. The top ten clones hold roughly a sixth of a sample with 350,000 to 550,000 distinct CDR3 sequences, approximately 18% of them seen once. Study results and limitations: Clonotypes found in both CD4 and CD8 compartments made up a small share. Subsequent to the booster, the majority of primary-vaccination clones reappeared (96% CD4, roughly 90% CD8). Abundant bulk-derived clonotypes could contaminate FACS-sorted repertoires.

In regard to this clonotype: The antigen is undetermined.

This specimen was PBMCs, taken before the yellow fever booster vaccination. The genes are TRBV6-2 or TRBV6-3 and TRBJ2-3; 8 bases align to TRBD2. This sequence originates from a man aged 18 to 30 who received the YFV17D yellow fever vaccine. CDR3 sequence reads: CASSESGGGTDTQYF. The CDR3 nucleotides read TGTGCCAGCAGTGAGAGCGGGGGAGGCACAGATACGCAGTATTTT.